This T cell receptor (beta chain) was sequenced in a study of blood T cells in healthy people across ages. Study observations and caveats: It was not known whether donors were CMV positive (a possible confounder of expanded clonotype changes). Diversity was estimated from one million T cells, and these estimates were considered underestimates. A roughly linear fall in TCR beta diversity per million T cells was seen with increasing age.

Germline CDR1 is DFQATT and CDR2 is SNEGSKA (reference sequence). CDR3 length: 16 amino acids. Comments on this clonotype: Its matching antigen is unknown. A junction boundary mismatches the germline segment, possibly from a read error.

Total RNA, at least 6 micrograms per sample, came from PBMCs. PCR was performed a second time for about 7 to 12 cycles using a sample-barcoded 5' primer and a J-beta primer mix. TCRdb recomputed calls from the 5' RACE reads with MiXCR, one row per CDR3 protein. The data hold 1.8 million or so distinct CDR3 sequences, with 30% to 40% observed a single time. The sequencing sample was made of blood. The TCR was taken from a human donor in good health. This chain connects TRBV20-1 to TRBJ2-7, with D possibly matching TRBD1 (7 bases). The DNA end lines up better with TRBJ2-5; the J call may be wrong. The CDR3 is CGAVTLSRGAGETQYF. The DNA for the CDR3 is TGCGGTGCTGTAACCCTTAGCAGGGGGGCCGGGGAGACCCAGTACTTC.